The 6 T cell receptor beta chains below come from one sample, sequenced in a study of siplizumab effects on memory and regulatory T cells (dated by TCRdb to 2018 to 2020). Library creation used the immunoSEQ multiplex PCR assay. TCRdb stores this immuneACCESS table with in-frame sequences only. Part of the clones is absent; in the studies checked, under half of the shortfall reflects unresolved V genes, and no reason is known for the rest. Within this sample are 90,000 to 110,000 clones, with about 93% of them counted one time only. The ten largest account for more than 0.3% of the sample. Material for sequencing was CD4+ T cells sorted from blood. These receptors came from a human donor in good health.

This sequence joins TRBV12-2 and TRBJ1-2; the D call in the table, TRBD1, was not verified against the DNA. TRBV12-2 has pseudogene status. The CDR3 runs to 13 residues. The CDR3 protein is CASRLGQGDGYTF. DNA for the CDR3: TGTGCAAGTCGCTTAGGGCAGGGGGATGGCTACACCTTC.

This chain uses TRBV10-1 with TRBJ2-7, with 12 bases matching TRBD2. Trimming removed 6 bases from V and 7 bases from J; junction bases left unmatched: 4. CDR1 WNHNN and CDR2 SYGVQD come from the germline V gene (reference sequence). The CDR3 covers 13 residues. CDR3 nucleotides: TGCGCCAGCAGCCAGGGACTAGCGGGTGAGCAGTACTTC. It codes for CASSQGLAGEQYF.

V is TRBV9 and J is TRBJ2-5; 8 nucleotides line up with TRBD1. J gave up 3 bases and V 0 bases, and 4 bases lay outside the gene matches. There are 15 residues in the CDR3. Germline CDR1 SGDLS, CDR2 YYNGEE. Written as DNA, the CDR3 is TGTGCCAGCAGCGTAGGGTCAGGGGGCGAAGAGACCCAGTACTTC. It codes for CASSVGSGGEETQYF.

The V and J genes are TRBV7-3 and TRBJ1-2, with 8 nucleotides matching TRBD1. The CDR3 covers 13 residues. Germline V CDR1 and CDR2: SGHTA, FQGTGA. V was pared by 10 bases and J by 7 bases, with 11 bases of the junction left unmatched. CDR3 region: CAIPGQVSLGYTF. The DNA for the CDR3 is TGTGCCATTCCGGGACAGGTAAGCCTTGGCTACACCTTC.

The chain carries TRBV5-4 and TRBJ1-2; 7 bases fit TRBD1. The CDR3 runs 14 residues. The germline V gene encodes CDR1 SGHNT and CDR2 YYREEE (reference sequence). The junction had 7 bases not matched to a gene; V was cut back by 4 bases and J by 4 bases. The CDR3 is CASSDPGTVYGYTF. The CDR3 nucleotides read TGTGCCAGCAGCGACCCCGGGACAGTCTATGGCTACACCTTC.

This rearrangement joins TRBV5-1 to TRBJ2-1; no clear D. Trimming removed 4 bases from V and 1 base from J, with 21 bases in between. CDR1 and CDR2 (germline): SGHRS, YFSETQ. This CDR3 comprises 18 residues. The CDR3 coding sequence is TGCGCCAGCAGCCTGAACACCCCCCGGACCCCATCCTACAATGAGCAGTTCTTC. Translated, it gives CASSLNTPRTPSYNEQFF.